This record concerns one T cell receptor (beta chain) sequence. The germline CDR1 and CDR2 sequences are SGHVS and FNYEAQ. The trim removed 3 bases at V and 6 bases at J, leaving 15 bases unmatched. The CDR3 totals 18 residues. This sample was included in a study of blood T cell repertoires in COVID-19. Study background: The samples span acute and convalescent COVID-19 from the United States, Italy and Spain.

As handled by the study authors: Scientists estimated how many nucleated cells there were by amplifying reference gene primers. The repertoire was sequenced with immunoSEQ multiplex PCR; TCRdb's copy has only in-frame clones and lacks some. V and J calls and clone size are those listed in that table; D and trimming were worked out from the DNA. Of roughly 200,000 clones in the sample, 90% are singletons; the top ten hold roughly 0.6%. The chain carries TRBV7-6 and TRBJ2-1; 9 positions match TRBD1. Sequencing was performed on peripheral blood. The source is a man aged 50-60 years with acute or convalescent COVID-19. The DNA of the CDR3 is TGTGCCAGCAGCTTTCGGTCCGGTGGGACAGGGAGAAGCAATGAGCAGTTCTTC. This translates into CASSFRSGGTGRSNEQFF.